This section outlines one T cell receptor (beta chain) sequence together with its context. The sample comes from a study of cytomegalovirus exposure and HLA in healthy donors. PCR primers comprised 60 Vbeta and 13 Jbeta primers. Here immunoSEQ multiplex PCR was the method, and the copy in TCRdb shows in-frame clones only, minus some. In the table there are about 180,000 clones, 78% of which are singletons. The source material was PBMCs. This receptor was taken from a woman aged 50 to 60 in good health and CMV-seropositive.

CDR3 residues: CASSGTGADTQYF. As DNA, the CDR3 is TGTGCCAGCAGCGGAACAGGGGCAGATACGCAGTATTTT. The chain uses TRBV9 and TRBJ2-3; 7 nucleotides align to TRBD1. V lost 3 bases, J lost 4 bases, and 2 bases stayed unmatched. The CDR3 loop spans 13 amino acids. CDR1 and CDR2 from the germline V gene are SGDLS and YYNGEE.